This TCR beta chain stems from a study of T-cell memory formation after mild COVID-19. Whole-study context: Most TCR clusters belonged to a single donor.

Sample barcodes and UMIs were carried by the TCR alpha and TCR beta cDNA libraries that 5'RACE generated with constant-segment primers. TCRdb redid the calling of the 5' RACE reads with MiXCR, one entry per CDR3 protein. There are tens of thousands of distinct CDR3 sequences in the sample; around 8% occur only once, and under 30% lies in the top ten. This clonotype was counted many times. What it recognizes is unknown. Study-level points and caveats: The study found balanced CD4/CD8 in clones contracting day 15 to 85 and a CD4+ lean in later expanders. Pre-infection memory already had some responding clones, implying cross-reactive memory joined.

The receptor was derived from a man between 18 and 35 years old who had mild COVID-19 (a few samples of this study predate the infection). Cell type and time point are not known. The specimen sequenced was PBMCs or a T cell subset sorted from them (not recorded which).

The CDR3 is CASSYRASENTGELFF. The CDR3 nucleotides are TGTGCCAGCAGTTACCGAGCATCGGAGAACACCGGGGAGCTGTTTTTT. The rearrangement joins TRBV6-5 to TRBJ2-2; D gene uncertain. The CDR3 is 16 residues long. V shed 2 bases and J shed 1 base, with 11 bases lying between them. CDR1 and CDR2 (germline): MNHEY, SVGAGI.